This T cell receptor (beta chain) is drawn from a study of blood T cell repertoires in COVID-19. Study-level background: Specimens from acute and convalescent COVID-19 originated in the United States, Italy and Spain. The analysed material was cDNA or gDNA that came from T cells, B-cell-depleted T cells, or PBMCs.

Deletions cut 0 bases from V and 2 bases from J, with 13 bases between. In germline, CDR1 is LGHDT, CDR2 YNNKEL (reference sequence). This CDR3 has 16 residues. As processed by the authors: Quantification of nucleated cells was approximated via reference gene primer amplification. Only in-frame clones appear in the TCRdb table, and some are missing; sequencing was by immunoSEQ multiplex PCR. The V and J calls and clone size come from that table; D and trimming were worked out from the DNA. The data hold 200,000 or so clones, with roughly 82% observed a single time. This TCR was recovered from a woman in her twenties or thirties with acute or convalescent COVID-19. V is TRBV3-1 (or the pseudogene TRBV3-2) and J is TRBJ2-5; D is perhaps TRBD2 (6 bases). Sequenced material: peripheral blood. CDR3 sequence (DNA): TGTGCCAGCAGCCAAGATCCTCCCGGGACTCAAGAGACCCAGTACTTC. Its translation: CASSQDPPGTQETQYF.